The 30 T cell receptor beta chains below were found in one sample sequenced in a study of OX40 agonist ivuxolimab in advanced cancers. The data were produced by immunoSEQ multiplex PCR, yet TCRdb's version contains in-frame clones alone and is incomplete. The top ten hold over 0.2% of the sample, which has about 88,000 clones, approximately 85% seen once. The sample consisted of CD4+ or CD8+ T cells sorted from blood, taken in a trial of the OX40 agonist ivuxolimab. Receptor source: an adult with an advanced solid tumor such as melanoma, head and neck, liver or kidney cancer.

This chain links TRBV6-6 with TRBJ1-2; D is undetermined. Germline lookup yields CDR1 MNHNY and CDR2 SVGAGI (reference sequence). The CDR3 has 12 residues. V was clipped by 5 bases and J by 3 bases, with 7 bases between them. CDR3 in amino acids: CASSPLDYGYTF. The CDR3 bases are TGTGCCAGCAGTCCGCTTGACTATGGCTACACCTTC.

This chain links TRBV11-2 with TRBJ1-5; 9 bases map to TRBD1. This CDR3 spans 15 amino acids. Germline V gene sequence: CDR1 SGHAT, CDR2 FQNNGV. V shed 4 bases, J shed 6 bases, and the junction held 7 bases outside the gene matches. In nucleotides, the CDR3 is TGTGCCAGCAGCTACGGACAGGGGATCGGTCAGCCCCAGCATTTT. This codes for CASSYGQGIGQPQHF. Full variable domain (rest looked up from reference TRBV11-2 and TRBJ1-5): EAGVAQSPRYKIIEKRQSVAFWCNPISGHATLYWYQQILGQGPKLLIQFQNNGVVDDSQLPKDRFSAERLKGVDSTLKIQPAKLEDSAVYLCASSYGQGIGQPQHFGDGTRLSIL.

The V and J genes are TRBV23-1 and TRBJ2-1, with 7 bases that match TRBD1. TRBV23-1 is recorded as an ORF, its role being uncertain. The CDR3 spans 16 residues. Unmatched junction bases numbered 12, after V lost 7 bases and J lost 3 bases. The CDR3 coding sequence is TGCGCCAGCACCACGCAACCGGACAGGTACTACAATGAGCAGTTCTTC. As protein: CASTTQPDRYYNEQFF.

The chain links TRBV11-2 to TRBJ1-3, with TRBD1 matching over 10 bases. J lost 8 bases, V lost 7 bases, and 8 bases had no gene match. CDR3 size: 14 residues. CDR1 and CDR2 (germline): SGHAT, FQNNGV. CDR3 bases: TGTGCCAGCATCTGGGGGGACAGGGGCGACACCATATATTTT. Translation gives CASIWGDRGDTIYF.

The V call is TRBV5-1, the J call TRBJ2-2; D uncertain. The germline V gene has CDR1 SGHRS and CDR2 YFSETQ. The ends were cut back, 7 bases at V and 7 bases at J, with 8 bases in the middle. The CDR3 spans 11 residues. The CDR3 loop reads CASGSYGELFF. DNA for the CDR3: TGCGCCAGCGGTTCCTACGGGGAGCTGTTTTTT.

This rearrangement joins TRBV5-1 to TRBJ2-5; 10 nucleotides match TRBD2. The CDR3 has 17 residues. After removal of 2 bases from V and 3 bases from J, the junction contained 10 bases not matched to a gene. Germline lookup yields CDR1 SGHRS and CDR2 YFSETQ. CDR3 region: CASSFYPSGSAEETQYF. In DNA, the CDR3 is TGCGCCAGCAGCTTCTACCCTAGCGGGAGTGCCGAAGAGACCCAGTACTTC.

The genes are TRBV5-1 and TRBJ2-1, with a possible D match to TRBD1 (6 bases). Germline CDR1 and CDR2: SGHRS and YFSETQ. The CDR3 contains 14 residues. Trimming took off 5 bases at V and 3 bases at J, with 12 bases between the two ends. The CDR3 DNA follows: TGCGCCAGCAGGGGGGCAAATATCTACAATGAGCAGTTCTTC. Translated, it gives CASRGANIYNEQFF. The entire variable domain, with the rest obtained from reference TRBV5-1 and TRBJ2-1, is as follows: KAGVTQTPRYLIKTRGQQVTLSCSPISGHRSVSWYQQTPGQGLQFLFEYFSETQRNKGNFPGRFSGRQFSNSRSEMNVSTLELGDSALYLCASRGANIYNEQFFGPGTRLTVL.

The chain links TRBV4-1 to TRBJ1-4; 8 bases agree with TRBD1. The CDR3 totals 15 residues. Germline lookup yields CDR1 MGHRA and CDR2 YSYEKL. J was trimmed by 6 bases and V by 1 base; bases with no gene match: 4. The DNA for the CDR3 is TGCGCCAGCAGCCAAGGCAGGGGGCGCGATGAAAAACTGTTTTTT. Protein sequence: CASSQGRGRDEKLFF.

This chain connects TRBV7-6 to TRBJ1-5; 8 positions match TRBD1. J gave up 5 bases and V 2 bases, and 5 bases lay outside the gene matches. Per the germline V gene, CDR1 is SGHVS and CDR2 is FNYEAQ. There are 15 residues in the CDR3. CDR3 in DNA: TGTGCCAGCAGCTTAAACAGGGGGTCCGATCAGCCCCAGCATTTT. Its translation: CASSLNRGSDQPQHF.

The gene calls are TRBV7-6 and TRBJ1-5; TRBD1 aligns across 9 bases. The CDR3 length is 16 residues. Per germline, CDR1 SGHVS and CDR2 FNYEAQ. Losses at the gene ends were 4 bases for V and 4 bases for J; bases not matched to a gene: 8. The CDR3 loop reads CASSSWTGVGNQPQHF. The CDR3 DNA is TGTGCCAGCAGCTCATGGACAGGGGTGGGGAATCAGCCCCAGCATTTT.

The CDR3 coding sequence is TGTGCCAGCAGCGTCAGGGGGTTCAGCAATCAGCCCCAGCATTTT. Translated: CASSVRGFSNQPQHF. The rearrangement uses TRBV6-5 and TRBJ1-5; 7 bases match TRBD1. The CDR3 is 15 amino acids. Losses at the gene ends were 6 bases for V and 1 base for J; bases not matched to a gene: 6. Germline V gene sequence: CDR1 MNHEY, CDR2 SVGAGI.

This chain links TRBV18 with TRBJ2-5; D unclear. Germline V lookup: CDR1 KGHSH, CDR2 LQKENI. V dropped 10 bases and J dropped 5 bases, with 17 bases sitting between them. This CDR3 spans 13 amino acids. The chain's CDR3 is CATGTVMGETQYF. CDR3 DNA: TGTGCCACCGGTACGGTGATGGGGGAGACCCAGTACTTC.

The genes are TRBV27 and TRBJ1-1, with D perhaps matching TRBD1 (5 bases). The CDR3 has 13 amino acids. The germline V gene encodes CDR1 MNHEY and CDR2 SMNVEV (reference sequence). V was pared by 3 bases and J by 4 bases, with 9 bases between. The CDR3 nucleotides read TGTGCCAGCAGTTTCAGGGTTGGCACTGAAGCTTTCTTT. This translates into CASSFRVGTEAFF.

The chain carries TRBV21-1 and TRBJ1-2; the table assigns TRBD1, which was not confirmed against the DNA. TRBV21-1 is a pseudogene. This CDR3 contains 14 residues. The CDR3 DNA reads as TGTGCCAGCAGTTTAGGACATCGCTTTTATGGCTACACCTTC. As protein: CASSLGHRFYGYTF.

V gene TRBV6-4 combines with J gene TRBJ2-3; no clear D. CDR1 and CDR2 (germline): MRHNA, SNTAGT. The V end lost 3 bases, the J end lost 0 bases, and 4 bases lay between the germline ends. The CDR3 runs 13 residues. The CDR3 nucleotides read TGTGCCAGCAGTGAACAGAGCACAGATACGCAGTATTTT. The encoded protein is CASSEQSTDTQYF.

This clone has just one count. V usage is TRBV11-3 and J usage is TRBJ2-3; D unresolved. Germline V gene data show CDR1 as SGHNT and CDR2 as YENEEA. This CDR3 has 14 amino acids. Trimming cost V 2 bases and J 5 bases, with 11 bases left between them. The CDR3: CASSLSHSRDTQYF. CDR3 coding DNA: TGTGCCAGCAGCTTATCACACTCCCGAGATACGCAGTATTTT. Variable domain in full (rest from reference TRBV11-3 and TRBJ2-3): EAGVVQSPRYKIIEKKQPVAFWCNPISGHNTLYWYLQNLGQGPELLIRYENEEAVDDSQLPKDRFSAERLKGVDSTLKIQPAELGDSAVYLCASSLSHSRDTQYFGPGTRLTVL.

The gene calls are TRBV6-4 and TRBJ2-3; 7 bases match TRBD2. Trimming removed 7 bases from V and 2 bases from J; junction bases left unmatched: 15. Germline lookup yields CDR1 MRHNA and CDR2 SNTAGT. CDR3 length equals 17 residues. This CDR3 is CASTRHCGGGNTDTQYF. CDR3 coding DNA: TGTGCCAGCACTCGCCACTGTGGGGGGGGGAACACAGATACGCAGTATTTT.

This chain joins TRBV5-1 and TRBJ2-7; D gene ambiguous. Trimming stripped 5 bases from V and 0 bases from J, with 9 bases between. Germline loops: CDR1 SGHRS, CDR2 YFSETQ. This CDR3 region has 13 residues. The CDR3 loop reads CASRTSSSYEQYF. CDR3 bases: TGCGCCAGCAGGACTTCTAGCTCCTACGAGCAGTACTTC. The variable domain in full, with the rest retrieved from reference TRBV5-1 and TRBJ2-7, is KAGVTQTPRYLIKTRGQQVTLSCSPISGHRSVSWYQQTPGQGLQFLFEYFSETQRNKGNFPGRFSGRQFSNSRSEMNVSTLELGDSALYLCASRTSSSYEQYFGPGTRLTVT.

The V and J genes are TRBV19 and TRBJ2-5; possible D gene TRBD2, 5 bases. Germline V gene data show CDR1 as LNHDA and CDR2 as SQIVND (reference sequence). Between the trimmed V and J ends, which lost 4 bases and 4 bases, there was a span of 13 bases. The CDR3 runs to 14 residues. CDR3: CASSTHSAGETQYF. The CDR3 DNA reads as TGTGCCAGTAGTACCCACAGCGCGGGAGAGACCCAGTACTTC.

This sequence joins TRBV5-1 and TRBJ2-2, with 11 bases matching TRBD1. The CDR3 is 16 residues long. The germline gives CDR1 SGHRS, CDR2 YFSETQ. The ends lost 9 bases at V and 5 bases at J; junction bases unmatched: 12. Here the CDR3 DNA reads TGCGCCACCCAATCCGGGACAGGGGGTGTTACCGGGGAGCTGTTTTTT. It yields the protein CATQSGTGGVTGELFF.

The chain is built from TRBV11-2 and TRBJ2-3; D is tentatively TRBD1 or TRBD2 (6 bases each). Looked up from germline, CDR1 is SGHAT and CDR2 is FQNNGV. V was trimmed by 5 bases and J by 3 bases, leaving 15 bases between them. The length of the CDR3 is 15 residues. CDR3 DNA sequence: TGTGCCAGCAGCAAAACGGGGGCGCGGACAGATACGCAGTATTTT. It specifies CASSKTGARTDTQYF.

CDR3 loop: CASGGDTQYF. In nucleotides, the CDR3 is TGTGCCAGCGGGGGGGATACGCAGTATTTT. The chain is built from TRBV28 and TRBJ2-3, with D possibly being TRBD2 (6 bases). CDR1 MDHEN and CDR2 SYDVKM come from the germline V gene. The CDR3 runs 10 residues. Trimming removed 8 bases from V and 6 bases from J, with 6 bases in between.

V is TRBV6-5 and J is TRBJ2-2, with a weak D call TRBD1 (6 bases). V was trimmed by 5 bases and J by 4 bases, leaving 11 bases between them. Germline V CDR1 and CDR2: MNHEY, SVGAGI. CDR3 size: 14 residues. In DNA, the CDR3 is TGTGCCAGCAGTCGAGACAGGATCACCGGGGAGCTGTTTTTT. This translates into CASSRDRITGELFF.

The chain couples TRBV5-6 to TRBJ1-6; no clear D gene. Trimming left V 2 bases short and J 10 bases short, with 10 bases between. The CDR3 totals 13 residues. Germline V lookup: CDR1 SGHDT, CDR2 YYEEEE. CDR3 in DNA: TGTGCCAGCAGCTTCACCTACCAGTCACCCCTCCACTTT. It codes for CASSFTYQSPLHF.

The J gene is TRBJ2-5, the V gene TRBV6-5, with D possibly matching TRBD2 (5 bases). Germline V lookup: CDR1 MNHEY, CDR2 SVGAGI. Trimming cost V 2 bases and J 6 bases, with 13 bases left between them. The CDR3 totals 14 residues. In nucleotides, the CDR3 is TGTGCCAGCAGTTACACTAGTCCAACCCAGACCCAGTACTTC. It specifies CASSYTSPTQTQYF.

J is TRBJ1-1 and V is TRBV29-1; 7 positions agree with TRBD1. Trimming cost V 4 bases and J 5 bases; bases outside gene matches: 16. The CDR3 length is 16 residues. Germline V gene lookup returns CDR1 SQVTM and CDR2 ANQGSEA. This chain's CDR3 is CSVGPLATGSGTEAFF. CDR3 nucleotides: TGCAGCGTTGGACCGCTCGCGACAGGGTCCGGTACTGAAGCTTTCTTT.

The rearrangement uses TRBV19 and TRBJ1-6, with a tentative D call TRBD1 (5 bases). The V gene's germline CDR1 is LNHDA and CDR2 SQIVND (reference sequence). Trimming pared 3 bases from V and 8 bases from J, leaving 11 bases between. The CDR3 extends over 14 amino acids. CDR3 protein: CASSIVSGDSPLHF. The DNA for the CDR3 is TGTGCCAGTAGTATCGTTTCGGGGGATTCACCCCTCCACTTT.

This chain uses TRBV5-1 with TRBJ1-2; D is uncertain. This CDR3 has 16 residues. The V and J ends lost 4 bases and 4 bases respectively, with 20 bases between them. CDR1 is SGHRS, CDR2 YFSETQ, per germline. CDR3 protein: CASSTTGLGPLYGYTF. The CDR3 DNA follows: TGCGCCAGCAGCACAACCGGCCTCGGTCCCCTCTATGGCTACACCTTC.

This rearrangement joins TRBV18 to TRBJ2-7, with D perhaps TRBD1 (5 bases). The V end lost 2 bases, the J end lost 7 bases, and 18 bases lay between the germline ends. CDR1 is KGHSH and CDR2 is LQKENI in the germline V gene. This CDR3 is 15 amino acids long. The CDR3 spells CASSPGAGPVGEQYV. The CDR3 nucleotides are TGTGCCAGCTCACCAGGGGCAGGCCCCGTGGGGGAGCAGTACGTC.

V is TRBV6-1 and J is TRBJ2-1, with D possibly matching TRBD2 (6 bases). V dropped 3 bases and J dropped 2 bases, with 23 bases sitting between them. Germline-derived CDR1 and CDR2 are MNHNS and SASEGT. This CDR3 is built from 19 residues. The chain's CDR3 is CASSDRDFGTVGAYNEQFF. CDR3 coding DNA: TGTGCCAGCAGTGATAGGGACTTTGGGACGGTGGGGGCCTACAATGAGCAGTTCTTC.